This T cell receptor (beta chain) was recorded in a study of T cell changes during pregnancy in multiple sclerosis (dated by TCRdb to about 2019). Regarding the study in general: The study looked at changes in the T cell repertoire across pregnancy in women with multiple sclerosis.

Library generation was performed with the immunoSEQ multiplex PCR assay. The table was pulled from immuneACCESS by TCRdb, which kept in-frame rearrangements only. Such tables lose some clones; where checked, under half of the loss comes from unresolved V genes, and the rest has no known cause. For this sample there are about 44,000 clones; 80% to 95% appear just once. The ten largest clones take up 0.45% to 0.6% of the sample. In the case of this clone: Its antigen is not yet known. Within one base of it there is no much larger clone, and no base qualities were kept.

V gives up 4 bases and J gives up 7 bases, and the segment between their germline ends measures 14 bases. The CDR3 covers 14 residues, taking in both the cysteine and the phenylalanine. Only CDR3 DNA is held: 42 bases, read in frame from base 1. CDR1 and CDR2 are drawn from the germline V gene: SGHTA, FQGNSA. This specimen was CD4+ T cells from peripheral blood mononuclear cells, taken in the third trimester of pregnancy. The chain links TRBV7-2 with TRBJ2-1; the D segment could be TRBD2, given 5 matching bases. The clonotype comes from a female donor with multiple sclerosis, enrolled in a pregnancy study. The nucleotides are TGTGCCAGCAGCTCCTCACTAGTCGCGAATGAGCAGTTCTTC. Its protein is CASSSSLVANEQFF.